Listed below are T cell receptor beta chains from one sample, sequenced in a study of T cells in Graves' hyperthyroidism and ophthalmopathy. TCRdb reanalysed the multiplex PCR reads using MiXCR and keeps one entry per CDR3 protein. In the table there are roughly 300,000 distinct CDR3 sequences, 14% of which are singletons. Sequencing was performed on blood. The receptors here all came from a woman in her 30s with Graves' hyperthyroidism. The CDR3 runs from the conserved cysteine through the conserved F or W. The D gene is left open where the match is weak. Rows may omit the clone size; those that give it use once, few, many or a size class.

J gene	CDR3 length	clone size	D gene	V gene	CDR3 DNA	CDR3 protein
TRBJ1-1	17	many	TRBD1	TRBV30	TGTGCCTGGAGTGTACGGGGGACAGACCAAATTGGCACTGAAGCTTTCTTT	CAWSVRGTDQIGTEAFF
TRBJ2-1	15	few	TRBD1	TRBV27	TGTGCCAGCAGATGGGACAGGGAAGGGGGCAATGAGCAGTTCTTC	CASRWDREGGNEQFF
TRBJ1-2	15	few	TRBD1	TRBV18	TGTGCCAGCTCACCCCGACAGGGGAGAGAGGCTGGCTACACCTTC	CASSPRQGREAGYTF
TRBJ1-5	15	few	-	TRBV19	TGTGCCAGTAGTATAGTTCTCGGGGGGCACCAGCCCCAGCATTTT	CASSIVLGGHQPQHF
TRBJ1-1	17	-	-	TRBV18	TGTGCCAGCTCACCACGGGGAGCAGGCGGAGGGAACACTGAAGCTTTCTTT	CASSPRGAGGGNTEAFF
TRBJ2-1	14	many	-	TRBV6-5	TGTGCCAGCAGTTACGCGGCCGGGGGTAATGAGCAGTTCTTC	CASSYAAGGNEQFF
TRBJ2-7	14	many	TRBD2	TRBV28	TGTGCCAGCAGTTTGCGGGAGCGGGGCTACGAGCAGTACTTC	CASSLRERGYEQYF
TRBJ2-7	12	many	-	TRBV12-3/TRBV12-4	TGTGCCAGCAGTTTTACAGGGTCCGAGCAGTACTTC	CASSFTGSEQYF
TRBJ2-1	13	-	TRBD2	TRBV27	TGTGCCATCACCCGGGAGGCCGGGGGTGAGCAGTTCTTC	CAITREAGGEQFF
TRBJ2-5	12	few	-	TRBV30	TGTGCCTGGAGTAGGGGTGCGGAGACCCAGTACTTC	CAWSRGAETQYF
TRBJ2-3	15	many	TRBD2	TRBV7-2	TGTGCCAGTAAGCTAGCGGGGGTCGACACAGATACGCAGTATTTT	CASKLAGVDTDTQYF
TRBJ1-5	13	few	-	TRBV9	TGTGCCAGCAGCGTAGAGGGTTATCAGCCCCAGCATTTT	CASSVEGYQPQHF
TRBJ2-5	19	-	-	TRBV20-1	TGCAGTGCTAGTAGGTCGGCGTCTTTTGGCGGCCGGGAGCCGGAGACCCAGTACTTC	CSASRSASFGGREPETQYF
TRBJ2-7	16	few	TRBD1	TRBV28	TGTGCCAGCAGTACGGGAACAGGGGGCGAAGTCTTCCAGCAGTACTTC	CASSTGTGGEVFQQYF
TRBJ1-2	14	few	TRBD1	TRBV28	TGTGCCAGCAGTAACCGGGACAGAATCTATGGCTACACCTTC	CASSNRDRIYGYTF
TRBJ1-1	15	many	-	TRBV24-1	TGTGCCACCAGTGATTCTGGACACGGGAACACTGAAGCTTTCTTT	CATSDSGHGNTEAFF
TRBJ2-3	16	-	TRBD2	TRBV4-3	TGCGCCAGCAGTCAATCCCTAGCGGGCGGAGGAGATACGCAGTATTTT	CASSQSLAGGGDTQYF
TRBJ2-1	16	-	TRBD2	TRBV12-3/TRBV12-4	TGTGCCAGCAGCCCGACTAGCGGGAGTCGGGGGGATGAGCAGTTCTTC	CASSPTSGSRGDEQFF
TRBJ1-1	16	few	-	TRBV14	TGTGCCAGCAGCCAACGGTGGGGGGCGGGGAACACTGAAGCTTTCTTT	CASSQRWGAGNTEAFF
TRBJ2-3	16	-	-	TRBV9	TGTGCCAGCAGCGTAGGACTAGTTCGGGGCACAGATACGCAGTATTTT	CASSVGLVRGTDTQYF
TRBJ1-1	16	many	TRBD1	TRBV3-1	TGTGCCAGCAGCCTCCGGGACAGGGGGCCGAACACTGAAGCTTTCTTT	CASSLRDRGPNTEAFF